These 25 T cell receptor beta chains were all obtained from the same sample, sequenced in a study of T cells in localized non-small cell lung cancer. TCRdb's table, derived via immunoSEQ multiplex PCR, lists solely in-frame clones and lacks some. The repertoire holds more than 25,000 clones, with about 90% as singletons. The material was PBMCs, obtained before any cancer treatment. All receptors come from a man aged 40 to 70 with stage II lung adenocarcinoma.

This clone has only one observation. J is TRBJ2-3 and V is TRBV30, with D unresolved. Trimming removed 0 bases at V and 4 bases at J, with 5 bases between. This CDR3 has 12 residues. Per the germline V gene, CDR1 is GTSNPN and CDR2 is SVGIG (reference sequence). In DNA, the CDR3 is TGTGCCTGGAGTGTTTCAGCAGATACGCAGTATTTT. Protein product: CAWSVSADTQYF.

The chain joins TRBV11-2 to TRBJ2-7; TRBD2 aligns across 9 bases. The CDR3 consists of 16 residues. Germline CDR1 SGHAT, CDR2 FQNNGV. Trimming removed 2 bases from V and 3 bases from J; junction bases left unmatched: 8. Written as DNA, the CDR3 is TGTGCCAGCAGCTTATCCGGCGGGAGGGCCATCTACGAGCAGTACTTC. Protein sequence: CASSLSGGRAIYEQYF.

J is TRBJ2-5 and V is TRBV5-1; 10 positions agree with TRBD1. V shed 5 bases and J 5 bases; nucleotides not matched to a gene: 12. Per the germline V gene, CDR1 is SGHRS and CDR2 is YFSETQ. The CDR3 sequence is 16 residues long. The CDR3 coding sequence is TGCGCCAGCAGTCGACAGGGGGCCGAGCTGGGGGAGACCCAGTACTTC. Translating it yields CASSRQGAELGETQYF.

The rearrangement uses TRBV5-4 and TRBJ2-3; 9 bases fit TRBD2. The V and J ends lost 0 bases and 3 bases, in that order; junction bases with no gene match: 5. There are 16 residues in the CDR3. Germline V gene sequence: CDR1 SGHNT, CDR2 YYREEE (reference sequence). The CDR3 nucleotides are TGTGCCAGCAGCTTGGATGGCGGGAGGGATACAGATACGCAGTATTTT. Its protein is CASSLDGGRDTDTQYF.

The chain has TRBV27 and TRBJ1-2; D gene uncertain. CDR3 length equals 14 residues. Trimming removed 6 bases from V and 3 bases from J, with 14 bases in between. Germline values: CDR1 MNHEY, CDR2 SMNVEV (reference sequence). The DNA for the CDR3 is TGTGCCAGCAGCACCTACCGGACGGACTATGGCTACACCTTC. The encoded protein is CASSTYRTDYGYTF.

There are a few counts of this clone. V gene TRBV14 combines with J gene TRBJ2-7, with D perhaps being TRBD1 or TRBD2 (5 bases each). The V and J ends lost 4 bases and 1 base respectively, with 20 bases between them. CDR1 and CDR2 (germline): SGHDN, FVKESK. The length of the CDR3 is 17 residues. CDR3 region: CASSRLGTETFSYEQYF. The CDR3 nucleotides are TGTGCCAGCAGCCGGCTTGGGACCGAGACGTTTTCCTACGAGCAGTACTTC.

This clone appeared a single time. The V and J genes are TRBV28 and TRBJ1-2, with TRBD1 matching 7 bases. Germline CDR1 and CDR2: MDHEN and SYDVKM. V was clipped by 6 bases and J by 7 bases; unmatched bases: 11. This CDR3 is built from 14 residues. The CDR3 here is CASRNQGVMGGYTF. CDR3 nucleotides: TGTGCCAGCAGGAATCAGGGGGTGATGGGTGGCTACACCTTC.

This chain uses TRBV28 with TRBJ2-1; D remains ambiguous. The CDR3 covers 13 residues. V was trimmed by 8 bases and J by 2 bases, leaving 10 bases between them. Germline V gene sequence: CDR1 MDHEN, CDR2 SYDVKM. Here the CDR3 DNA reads TGTGCCAGCGGTCAGATCCCCTACAATGAGCAGTTCTTC. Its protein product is CASGQIPYNEQFF.

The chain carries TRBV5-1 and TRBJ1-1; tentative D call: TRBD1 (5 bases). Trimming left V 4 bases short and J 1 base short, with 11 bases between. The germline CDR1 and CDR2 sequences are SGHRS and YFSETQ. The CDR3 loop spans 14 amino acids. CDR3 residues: CASSPGTGNTEAFF. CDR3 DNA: TGCGCCAGCAGCCCCGGGACTGGGAACACTGAAGCTTTCTTT.

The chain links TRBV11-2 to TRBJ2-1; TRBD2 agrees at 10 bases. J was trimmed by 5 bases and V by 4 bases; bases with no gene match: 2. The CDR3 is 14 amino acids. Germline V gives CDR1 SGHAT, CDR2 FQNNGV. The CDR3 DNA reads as TGTGCCAGCAGCTCCCTAGCGGGGGACAATGAGCAGTTCTTC. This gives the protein CASSSLAGDNEQFF.

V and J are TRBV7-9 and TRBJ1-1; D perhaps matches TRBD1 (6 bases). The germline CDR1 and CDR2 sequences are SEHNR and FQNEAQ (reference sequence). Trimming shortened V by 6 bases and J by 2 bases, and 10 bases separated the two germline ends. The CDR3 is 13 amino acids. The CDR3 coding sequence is TGTGCCAGCAGTCACAGGGTAAACACTGAAGCTTTCTTT. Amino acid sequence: CASSHRVNTEAFF.

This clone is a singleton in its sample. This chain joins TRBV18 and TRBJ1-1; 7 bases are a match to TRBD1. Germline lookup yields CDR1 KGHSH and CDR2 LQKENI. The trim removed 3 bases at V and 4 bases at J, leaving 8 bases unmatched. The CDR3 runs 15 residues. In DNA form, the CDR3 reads TGTGCCAGCTCACCCGAAAGCGAGGGGGCCACTGAAGCTTTCTTT. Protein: CASSPESEGATEAFF.

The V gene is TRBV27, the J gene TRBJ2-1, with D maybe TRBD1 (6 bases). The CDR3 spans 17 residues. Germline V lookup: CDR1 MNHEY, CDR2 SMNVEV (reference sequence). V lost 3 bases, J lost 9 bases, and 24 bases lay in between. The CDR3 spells CASSFFLTTGLLVEQFF. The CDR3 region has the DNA TGTGCCAGCAGTTTTTTCTTGACAACAGGGCTTTTGGTTGAGCAGTTCTTC.

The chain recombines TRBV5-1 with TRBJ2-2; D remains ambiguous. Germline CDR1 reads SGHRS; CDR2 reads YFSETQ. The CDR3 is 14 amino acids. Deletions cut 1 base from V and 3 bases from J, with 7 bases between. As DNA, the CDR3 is TGCGCCAGCAGCTTGCGAACAGACACCGGGGAGCTGTTTTTT. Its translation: CASSLRTDTGELFF.

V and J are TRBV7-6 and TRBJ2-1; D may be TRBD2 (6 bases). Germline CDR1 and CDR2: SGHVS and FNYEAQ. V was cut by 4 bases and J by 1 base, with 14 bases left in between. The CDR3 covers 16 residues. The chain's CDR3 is CASSSRGRGSYNEQFF. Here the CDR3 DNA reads TGTGCCAGCAGCTCGCGGGGTAGGGGTTCCTACAATGAGCAGTTCTTC.

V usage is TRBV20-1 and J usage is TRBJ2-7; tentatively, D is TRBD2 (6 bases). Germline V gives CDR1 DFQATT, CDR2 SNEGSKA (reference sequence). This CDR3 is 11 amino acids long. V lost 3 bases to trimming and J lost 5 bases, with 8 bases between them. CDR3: CSASGSNEQYF. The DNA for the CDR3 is TGCAGTGCTAGCGGGAGCAACGAGCAGTACTTC.

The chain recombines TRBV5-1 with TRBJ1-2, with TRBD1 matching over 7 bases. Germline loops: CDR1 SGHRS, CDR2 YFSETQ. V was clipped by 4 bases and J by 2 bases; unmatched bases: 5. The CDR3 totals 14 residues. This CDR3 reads CASSPRDRNYGYTF. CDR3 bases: TGCGCCAGCAGCCCGAGGGACAGAAACTATGGCTACACCTTC.

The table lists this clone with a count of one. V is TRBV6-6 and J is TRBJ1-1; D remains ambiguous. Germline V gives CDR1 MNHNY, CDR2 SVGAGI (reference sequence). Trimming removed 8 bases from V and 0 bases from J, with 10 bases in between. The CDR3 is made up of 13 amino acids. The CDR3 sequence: CASETDMNTEAFF. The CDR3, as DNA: TGTGCCAGCGAGACGGATATGAACACTGAAGCTTTCTTT.

Here the CDR3 reads CASSLGASGAGSYNEQFF. The CDR3 DNA reads as TGCGCCAGCAGCCTCGGAGCTAGCGGTGCGGGCTCCTACAATGAGCAGTTCTTC. The chain combines TRBV5-1 with TRBJ2-1; 7 nucleotides line up with TRBD2. In germline, CDR1 is SGHRS, CDR2 YFSETQ. V dropped 4 bases and J dropped 0; count of bases not matched to a gene: 13. The CDR3 covers 18 residues.

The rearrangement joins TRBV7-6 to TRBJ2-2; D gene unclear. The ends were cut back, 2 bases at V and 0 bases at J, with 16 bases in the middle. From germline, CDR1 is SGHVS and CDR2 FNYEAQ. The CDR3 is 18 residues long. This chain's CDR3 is CASSLPPAVVANTGELFF. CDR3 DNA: TGTGCCAGCAGCTTACCCCCCGCGGTGGTCGCGAACACCGGGGAGCTGTTTTTT.

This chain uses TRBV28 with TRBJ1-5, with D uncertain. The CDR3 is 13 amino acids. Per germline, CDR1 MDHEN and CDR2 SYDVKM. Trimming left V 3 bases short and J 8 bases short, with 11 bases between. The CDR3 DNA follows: TGTGCCAGCAGTTTCTCGTCCCGGGAGCCCCAGCATTTT. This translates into CASSFSSREPQHF. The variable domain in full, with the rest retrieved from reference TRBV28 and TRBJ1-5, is DVKVTQSSRYLVKRTGEKVFLECVQDMDHENMFWYRQDPGLGLRLIYFSYDVKMKEKGDIPEGYSVSREKKERFSLILESASTNQTSMYLCASSFSSREPQHFGDGTRLSIL.

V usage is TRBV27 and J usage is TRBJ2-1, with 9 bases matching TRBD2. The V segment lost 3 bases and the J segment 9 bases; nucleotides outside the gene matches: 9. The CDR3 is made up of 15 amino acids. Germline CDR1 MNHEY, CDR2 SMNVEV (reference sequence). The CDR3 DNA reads TGTGCCAGCAGTTTCGTGGCTAGCGGGAAGGGTGAGCAGTTCTTC. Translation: CASSFVASGKGEQFF.

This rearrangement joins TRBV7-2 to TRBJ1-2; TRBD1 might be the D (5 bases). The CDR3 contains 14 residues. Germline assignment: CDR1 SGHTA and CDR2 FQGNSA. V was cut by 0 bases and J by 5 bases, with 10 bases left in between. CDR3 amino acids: CASSLAGGGYGYTF. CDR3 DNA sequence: TGTGCCAGCAGCTTAGCTGGGGGGGGTTATGGCTACACCTTC.

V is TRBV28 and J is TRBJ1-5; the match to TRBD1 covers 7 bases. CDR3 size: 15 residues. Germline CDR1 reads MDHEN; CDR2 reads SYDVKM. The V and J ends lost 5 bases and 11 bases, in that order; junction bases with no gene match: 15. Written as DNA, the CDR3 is TGTGCCAGCAGTCGTGACAGGGTGGCGTTGCCGGCCCAGCATTTT. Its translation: CASSRDRVALPAQHF.

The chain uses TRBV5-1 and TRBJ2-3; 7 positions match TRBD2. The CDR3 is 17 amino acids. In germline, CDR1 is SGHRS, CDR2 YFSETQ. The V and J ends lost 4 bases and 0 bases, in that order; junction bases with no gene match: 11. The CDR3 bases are TGCGCCAGCAGCCCCGGGGGGATAATTTCTAGCACAGATACGCAGTATTTT. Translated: CASSPGGIISSTDTQYF.